This is a list of T cell receptor beta chains from one sample in a study of post-analysis software for immune sequencing data. Using its own MiXCR run on the PCR reads, TCRdb lists one record per CDR3 protein. The table has approximately 350,000 distinct CDR3 sequences, about a third seen once. The specimen sequenced was blood. Receptor source: a girl aged 5 to 17 with multiple sclerosis. Both conserved end residues are part of each CDR3. D genes are given only for firm matches. Not all rows give a size; the values are once, few, many and, for expanded clones, a class.

d_call	v_call	j_call	clone_size	cdr3_nt	cdr3_aa
-	TRBV11-2	TRBJ1-2	few	TGTGCCAGCAGCGCCATCGGGGCTAACTATGGCTACACCTTC	CASSAIGANYGYTF
TRBD2	TRBV13	TRBJ2-5	-	TGTGCCAGCAGCTTATCGGGGGGGGCCCGAGAGACCCAGTACTTC	CASSLSGGARETQYF
-	TRBV6-2/TRBV6-3	TRBJ2-7	-	TGTGCCAGCAGTGATCAGGGCCACGAGCAGTACTTC	CASSDQGHEQYF
-	TRBV4-3	TRBJ1-5	-	TGCGCCAGCAGCCCTGGGGCATATAGCGATCAGCCCCAGCATTTT	CASSPGAYSDQPQHF
-	TRBV2	TRBJ2-3	few	TGTGCCAGCACTCCCCCCCCCTGGGACACAGATACGCAGTATTTT	CASTPPPWDTDTQYF
-	TRBV5-5	TRBJ2-1	-	TGTGCCAGCAGCTTGTTGGGGGGGCAAAGGGATGAGCAGTTCTTC	CASSLLGGQRDEQFF
-	TRBV25-1	TRBJ1-1	few	TGTGCCAGCAGTAGAGCTGGGACTGAAGCTTTCTTT	CASSRAGTEAFF
-	TRBV6-6	TRBJ2-5	-	TGTGCCAGCAGCGAGCCGGAGGACCAAGAGACCCAGTACTTC	CASSEPEDQETQYF
TRBD1	TRBV7-9	TRBJ1-2	-	TGTGCCAGCAGCTTAGAGGGACAGGGTGGTGGCTACACCTTC	CASSLEGQGGGYTF
TRBD1	TRBV10-3	TRBJ1-1	few	TGTGCCATCAGGCGGACAGGGGCGACCACTGAAGCTTTCTTT	CAIRRTGATTEAFF
-	TRBV7-7	TRBJ2-5	few	TGTGCTAGCAGCTTAAACTATGTGGCACGCCAAGAGACCCAGTACTTC	CASSLNYVARQETQYF
-	TRBV13	TRBJ2-1	-	TGTGCCAGCAGCTTAAGGACCGAGATCTACAATGAGCAGTTCTTC	CASSLRTEIYNEQFF
-	TRBV4-1	TRBJ1-5	-	TGCGCCAGCAGCGTGGAGTATGGCCGACTAAATCAGCCCCAGCATTTT	CASSVEYGRLNQPQHF
-	TRBV5-5	TRBJ1-4	few	TGTGCCAGCAGCGCCGAAACGCAGGGGAGTAGACTGTTTTTT	CASSAETQGSRLFF
TRBD2	TRBV5-1	TRBJ2-3	few	TGCGCCAGCACCCTAGGACTAGCGGGGGAAGGCGATACGCAGTATTTT	CASTLGLAGEGDTQYF
-	TRBV11-2	TRBJ2-5	-	TGTGCCAGCAGCTTGGAGATACAAGAGACCCAGTACTTC	CASSLEIQETQYF
-	TRBV4-2	TRBJ2-5	few	TGTGCCAGCAGCCCCGGGGGGCAGGGGACCCAGTACTTC	CASSPGGQGTQYF
-	TRBV6-5	TRBJ2-7	-	TGTGCCAGCAGTTACTCTGCGGGACCAGCCTCATACGAGCAGTACTTC	CASSYSAGPASYEQYF
-	TRBV20-1	TRBJ2-5	-	TGCAGTGCTAGCGGGGGTCCGCACCAAGAGACCCAGTACTTC	CSASGGPHQETQYF
-	TRBV4-1	TRBJ2-5	-	TGCGCCAGCAGCCATGCCCCGGGGGTGGAGACCCAGTACTTC	CASSHAPGVETQYF
-	TRBV7-8	TRBJ2-1	-	TGTGCCAGCAGACCGCGGGTCAGCTCCTACAATGAGCAGTTCTTC	CASRPRVSSYNEQFF
-	TRBV4-1	TRBJ1-6	once	TGCGCCAGCAGCCAAGACGGGCTGCATAATTCACCCCTCCACTTT	CASSQDGLHNSPLHF
TRBD1	TRBV7-8	TRBJ2-7	-	TGTGCCAGCAGCTTAGCGCAGGACAGGGGGCACGAGCAGTACTTC	CASSLAQDRGHEQYF